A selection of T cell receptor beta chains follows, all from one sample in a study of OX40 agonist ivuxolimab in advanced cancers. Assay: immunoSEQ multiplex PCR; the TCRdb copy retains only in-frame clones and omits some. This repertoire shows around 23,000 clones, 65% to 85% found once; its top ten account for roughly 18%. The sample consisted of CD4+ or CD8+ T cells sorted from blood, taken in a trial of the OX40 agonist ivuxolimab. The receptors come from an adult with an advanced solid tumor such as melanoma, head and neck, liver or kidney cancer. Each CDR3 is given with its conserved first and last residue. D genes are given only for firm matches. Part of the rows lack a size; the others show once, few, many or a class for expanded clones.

TGCGCCAGCAGCGACTTTCTAGGACAGACAAATGAAAAACTGTTTTTT,CASSDFLGQTNEKLFF,many,.,TRBJ1-4,TRBV4-1
TGTGCCAGCAGCAAAACTAGCGGGAGGGCCCTCGAGCAGTACTTC,CASSKTSGRALEQYF,.,TRBD2,TRBJ2-7,TRBV28
TGTGCCAGCAGCCGAGCGGGAGGGACGCAGTATTTT,CASSRAGGTQYF,few,TRBD2,TRBJ2-3,TRBV7-3
TGTGCCAGCAGCCTCCCGGACGACGGGATCTCGAACACCGGGGAGCTGTTTTTT,CASSLPDDGISNTGELFF,.,.,TRBJ2-2,TRBV9
TGTGCCAGTAGAGGCGGGAGTGGGGGTTCGGAGACCCAGTACTTC,CASRGGSGGSETQYF,once,TRBD2,TRBJ2-5,TRBV19
TGTGCCAGCAGTTCACTACAGTGGCGGCGCGGGGTCTACGAGCAGTACTTC,CASSSLQWRRGVYEQYF,.,.,TRBJ2-7,TRBV28
TGTGCCAACAGGATAACAGGGACGGAAGGAAACACCATATATTTT,CANRITGTEGNTIYF,.,.,TRBJ1-3,TRBV6-5
TGTGCCAGCAGCTTTGGGGACAGGAATGAGCAGTTCTTC,CASSFGDRNEQFF,.,TRBD1,TRBJ2-1,TRBV5-4
TGTGCCAGCAGCGTAGGGCAAGGTTCTGGGGAGCAGTACTTC,CASSVGQGSGEQYF,.,.,TRBJ2-7,TRBV9
TGTGCCAGCAGCGCCATCCCCGGGGCCTACTATGGCTACACCTTC,CASSAIPGAYYGYTF,.,.,TRBJ1-2,TRBV5-4
TGCGCCAGCAGCCAAGAATGGGCCGGGCATTGGGGCTACACCTTC,CASSQEWAGHWGYTF,many,.,TRBJ1-2,TRBV4-3
TGTGCCAGCACCATAGGGACTACCCACAATGAGCAGTTCTTC,CASTIGTTHNEQFF,.,TRBD2,TRBJ2-1,TRBV5-6
TGCGCCAGCCGGGACATCTCCTACGAGCAGTACTTC,CASRDISYEQYF,once,.,TRBJ2-7,TRBV10-2
TGTGCCAGCAGACCTCGGGGGCTCTCCTACAATGAGCAGTTCTTC,CASRPRGLSYNEQFF,.,.,TRBJ2-1,TRBV27
TGCGCCAGCAGCCAAGCGCGGCAAGGAAACACCATATATTTT,CASSQARQGNTIYF,.,.,TRBJ1-3,TRBV4-3
TGTGCCAGCAGCCGAGGGCAAGGTACGGGTGAGCAGTACTTC,CASSRGQGTGEQYF,large,.,TRBJ2-7,TRBV4-2
TGTGCCAGCAGCTTAGGAGGGGGTCGTGGCTACACCTTC,CASSLGGGRGYTF,.,.,TRBJ1-2,TRBV11-3
TGTGCCAGCAGCAGATTGGACACCAATTCACCCCTCCACTTT,CASSRLDTNSPLHF,.,.,TRBJ1-6,TRBV9
TGTGCCAGTAGCGGGGGGGTAAACACAGATACGCAGTATTTT,CASSGGVNTDTQYF,.,TRBD2,TRBJ2-3,TRBV19
TGTGCCTGGCTCCCGGACAGGGGCATTCAGTACTTC,CAWLPDRGIQYF,.,TRBD1,TRBJ2-4,TRBV30
TGTGCCAGCAGCCGTAGCGGGGGTCAATCGGAGCAGTTCTTC,CASSRSGGQSEQFF,.,TRBD2,TRBJ2-1,TRBV7-3
TGTGCCAGCAGCGTCTTAGCGGGGGGATACACAGATACGCAGTATTTT,CASSVLAGGYTDTQYF,.,TRBD2,TRBJ2-3,TRBV9
TGTGCCATCAGCAAAATAGCGGGAAACGCAGATACGCAGTATTTT,CAISKIAGNADTQYF,.,TRBD2,TRBJ2-3,TRBV10-3
TGCGCCAGCAGCTTGGGTTTGGGTGAGGGCTACACCTTC,CASSLGLGEGYTF,.,.,TRBJ1-2,TRBV5-1
TGCAGCGTAGTCAGGGTCTCCTACAATGAGCAGTTCTTC,CSVVRVSYNEQFF,.,.,TRBJ2-1,TRBV29-1
TGTGCACTGGGATTTTCCTTTGGACCTAACAATCAGCCCCAGCATTTT,CALGFSFGPNNQPQHF,.,.,TRBJ1-5,TRBV4-2
TGTGCCAGCAGACAGGCAAGCAATCAGCCCCAGCATTTT,CASRQASNQPQHF,few,.,TRBJ1-5,TRBV6-6
TGTGCCAGCAGCCTTGGACAGGGGGCTCACCACGAGCAGTACTTC,CASSLGQGAHHEQYF,.,TRBD1,TRBJ2-7,TRBV11-2
TGTGCCAGCCCCCCCGTAGGGACAGGGAGTTTTAGAGAAGAGACCCAGTACTTC,CASPPVGTGSFREETQYF,.,TRBD1,TRBJ2-5,TRBV11-3